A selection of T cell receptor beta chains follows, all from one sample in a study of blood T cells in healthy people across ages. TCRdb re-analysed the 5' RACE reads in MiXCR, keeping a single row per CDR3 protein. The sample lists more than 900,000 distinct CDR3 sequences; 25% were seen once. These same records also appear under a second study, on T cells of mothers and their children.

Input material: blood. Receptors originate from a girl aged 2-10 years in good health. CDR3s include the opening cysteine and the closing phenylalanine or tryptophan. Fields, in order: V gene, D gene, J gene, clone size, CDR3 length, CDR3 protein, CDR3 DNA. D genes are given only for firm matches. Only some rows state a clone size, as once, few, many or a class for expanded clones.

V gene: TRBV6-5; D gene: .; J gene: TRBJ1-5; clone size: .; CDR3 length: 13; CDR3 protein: CASSRSDNQPQHF; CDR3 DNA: TGTGCCAGCAGTCGCTCGGACAATCAGCCCCAGCATTTT
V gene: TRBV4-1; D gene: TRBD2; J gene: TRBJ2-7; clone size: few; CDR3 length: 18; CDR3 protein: CASSQDRGGDTLSYEQYF; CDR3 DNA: TGCGCCAGCAGCCAAGATCGGGGGGGCGACACCTTATCCTACGAGCAGTACTTC
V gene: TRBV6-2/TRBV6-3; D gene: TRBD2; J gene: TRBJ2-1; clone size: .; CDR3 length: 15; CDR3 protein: CASSYGVAGDNEQFF; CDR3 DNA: TGTGCCAGCAGTTACGGGGTAGCGGGGGACAATGAGCAGTTCTTC
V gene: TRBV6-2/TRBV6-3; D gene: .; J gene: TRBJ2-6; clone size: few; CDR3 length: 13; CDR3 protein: CASTITGANVLTF; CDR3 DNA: TGTGCCAGCACTATTACTGGGGCCAACGTCCTGACTTTC
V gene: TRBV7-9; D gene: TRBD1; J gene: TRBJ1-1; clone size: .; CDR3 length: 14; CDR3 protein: CASSGRTGVTEAFF; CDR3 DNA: TGTGCCAGCAGCGGAAGGACAGGGGTTACTGAAGCTTTCTTT
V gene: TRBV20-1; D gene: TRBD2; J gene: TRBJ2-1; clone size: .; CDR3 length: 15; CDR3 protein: CSAREQTSGRNEQFF; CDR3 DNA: TGCAGTGCTAGAGAACAGACTAGCGGAAGGAATGAGCAGTTCTTC
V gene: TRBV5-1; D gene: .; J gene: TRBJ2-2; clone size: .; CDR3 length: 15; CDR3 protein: CASSSLDSNTGELFF; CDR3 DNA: TGCGCCAGCAGCTCCCTGGACAGTAACACCGGGGAGCTGTTTTTT
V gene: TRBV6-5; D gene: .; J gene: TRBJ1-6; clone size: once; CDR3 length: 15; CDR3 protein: CASSYGTIDNSPLHF; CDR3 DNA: TGTGCCAGCAGTTACGGGACAATCGATAATTCACCCCTCCACTTT
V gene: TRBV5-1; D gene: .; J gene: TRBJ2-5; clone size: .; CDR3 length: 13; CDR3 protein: CASRETHQETQYF; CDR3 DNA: TGCGCCAGCAGAGAGACACACCAAGAGACCCAGTACTTC
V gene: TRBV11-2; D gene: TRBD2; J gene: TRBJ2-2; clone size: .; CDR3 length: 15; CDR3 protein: CASSLTSGYTGELFF; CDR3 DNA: TGTGCCAGCAGTTTAACTAGCGGGTACACCGGGGAGCTGTTTTTT
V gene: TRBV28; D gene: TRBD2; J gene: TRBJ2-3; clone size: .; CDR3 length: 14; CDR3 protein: CAIRSGRAADTQYF; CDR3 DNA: TGTGCCATCCGTAGCGGGAGGGCCGCAGATACGCAGTATTTT
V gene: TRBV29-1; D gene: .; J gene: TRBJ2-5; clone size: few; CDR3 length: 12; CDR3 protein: CSVEGQRVTQYF; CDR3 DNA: TGCAGCGTTGAAGGACAGCGCGTGACCCAGTACTTC
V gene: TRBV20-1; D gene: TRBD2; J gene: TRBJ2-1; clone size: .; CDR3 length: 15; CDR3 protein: CSARQLAFAYNEQFF; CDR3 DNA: TGCAGTGCTAGACAACTAGCGTTTGCCTACAATGAGCAGTTCTTC
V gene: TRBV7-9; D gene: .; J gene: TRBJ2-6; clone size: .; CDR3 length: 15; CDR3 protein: CASSLYKSGANVLTF; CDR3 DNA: TGTGCCAGCAGCTTATATAAATCTGGGGCCAACGTCCTGACTTTC